The 22 T cell receptor beta chains below come from one sample, sequenced in a study of monozygotic twins with inflammatory bowel disease. TCRdb re-called the 5' RACE reads and shows each CDR3 protein once, DNA omitted. The sample has fewer than 550,000 distinct CDR3 sequences, and its top ten clones hold 2% to 3%. Sequences were obtained from blood. These receptors all stem from a human donor with ulcerative colitis or Crohn's disease, or a healthy co-twin of an affected twin (not recorded which).

This chain uses TRBV5-1 with TRBJ2-7; the D gene TCRdb calls, TRBD1, cannot be checked with no DNA. The CDR3 is 14 residues long. CDR1 is SGHRS, CDR2 YFSETQ, per germline. CDR3 amino acids: CASSSGGTGPEQYF.

The chain couples TRBV5-5 to TRBJ2-2. The CDR3 length is 15 residues. Looked up from germline, CDR1 is SGHKS and CDR2 is YYEKEE (reference sequence). CDR3 sequence reads: CASSWSDRNTGELFF. The variable domain in full, completed from reference TRBV5-5 and TRBJ2-2, reads DAGVTQSPTHLIKTRGQQVTLRCSPISGHKSVSWYQQVLGQGPQFIFQYYEKEERGRGNFPDRFSARQFPNYSSELNVNALLLGDSALYLCASSWSDRNTGELFFGEGSRLTVL.

The chain uses TRBV7-6 and TRBJ2-1; TCRdb gives TRBD2 as the D gene, but with no DNA this cannot be confirmed. Germline V CDR1 and CDR2: SGHVS, FNYEAQ. This CDR3 comprises 13 residues. The CDR3 sequence is CASSLIGGDEQFF.

V is TRBV10-3 and J is TRBJ2-2. CDR1 and CDR2 (germline): ENHRY, SYGVKD. The CDR3 sequence is 12 residues long. The CDR3: CAISDDTGELFF.

This rearrangement joins TRBV5-6 to TRBJ1-1; as DNA is missing, the TRBD1 call by TCRdb cannot be tested. Germline loops: CDR1 SGHDT, CDR2 YYEEEE. The CDR3 extends over 14 amino acids. The CDR3 protein is CASSPTGGYTEAFF.

V and J are TRBV6-2 or TRBV6-3 and TRBJ1-2. The CDR3 covers 11 residues. Germline V lookup: CDR1 MNHEY, CDR2 SVGEGT. CDR3 residues: CASRSKGGYTF.

The chain has TRBV6-2 or TRBV6-3 and TRBJ2-7. The V gene's germline CDR1 is MNHEY and CDR2 SVGEGT. The CDR3 contains 13 residues. The CDR3 is CASQLDLIHEQYF.

The V and J genes are TRBV4-3 and TRBJ2-7. Germline lookup yields CDR1 LGHNA and CDR2 YSLEER. CDR3 length: 13 residues. The CDR3 reads CASSQDLVYEQYF.

The gene calls are TRBV6-2 or TRBV6-3 and TRBJ2-1. Germline-derived CDR1 and CDR2 are MNHEY and SVGEGT. The CDR3 sequence is 13 residues long. CDR3 protein: CASTQNSLLEQFF.

The chain employs TRBV23-1 and TRBJ2-7; TCRdb calls TRBD1, which cannot be checked without DNA. TRBV23-1 is marked as an open reading frame, function uncertain. This CDR3 is built from 15 residues. Here the CDR3 reads CASSLSRVKDYEQYF.

CDR3 region: CASSPSSTGRYNEQFF. The chain employs TRBV18 and TRBJ2-1; TCRdb indicates TRBD2, and absent DNA this call remains unverified. Germline V gives CDR1 KGHSH, CDR2 LQKENI. The CDR3 runs to 16 residues.

The chain carries TRBV20-1 and TRBJ2-1; TCRdb picks TRBD2, but there is no DNA to check that call. The CDR3 covers 14 residues. CDR1 is DFQATT, CDR2 SNEGSKA, per germline (reference sequence). CDR3 residues: CSAQSQRDYNEQFF.

The CDR3 sequence is CASQWMIRDTGELFF. The chain joins TRBV7-9 to TRBJ2-2. Germline V gene sequence: CDR1 SEHNR, CDR2 FQNEAQ (reference sequence). There are 15 residues in the CDR3.

The V call is TRBV27, the J call TRBJ1-6; TCRdb lists TRBD1, though no DNA is available to test this call. Per the germline V gene, CDR1 is MNHEY and CDR2 is SMNVEV (reference sequence). The CDR3 has 14 amino acids. The chain's CDR3 is CASRTGNGNSPLHF.

The CDR3 is CSARDPLAPDTQYF. This chain uses TRBV20-1 with TRBJ2-3; TCRdb's D gene call, TRBD1, goes unchecked for lack of DNA. Germline CDR1 is DFQATT and CDR2 is SNEGSKA (reference sequence). The CDR3 totals 14 residues.

The chain employs TRBV27 and TRBJ1-6; TCRdb outputs TRBD1, but without DNA this stays unchecked. This CDR3 is 16 amino acids long. Looked up from germline, CDR1 is MNHEY and CDR2 is SMNVEV (reference sequence). The chain's CDR3 is CASSPTGQGSGSPLHF.

The chain is built from TRBV7-2 and TRBJ2-1. The CDR3 is 14 residues long. Germline CDR1 reads SGHTA; CDR2 reads FQGNSA. CDR3 sequence: CASSRNTLGNEQFF.

The CDR3 spells CSARDLRTGSYNEQFF. V gene TRBV20-1 combines with J gene TRBJ2-1; TCRdb designates TRBD1, a call that cannot be tested without DNA. This CDR3 comprises 16 residues. CDR1 DFQATT and CDR2 SNEGSKA come from the germline V gene (reference sequence).

The rearrangement uses TRBV19 and TRBJ1-1. CDR1 is LNHDA and CDR2 is SQIVND in the germline V gene (reference sequence). The CDR3 extends over 15 amino acids. This CDR3 is CASSKFPEMNTEAFF.

The rearrangement uses TRBV5-1 and TRBJ1-2; TCRdb picks TRBD1, but there is no DNA to check that call. Germline CDR1 reads SGHRS; CDR2 reads YFSETQ. CDR3 length equals 16 residues. This chain's CDR3 is CASSPSGQATNYGYTF.

This chain links TRBV30 with TRBJ2-1; TCRdb lists TRBD1, though no DNA is available to test this call. The CDR3 is 14 residues long. Germline V gene lookup returns CDR1 GTSNPN and CDR2 SVGIG (reference sequence). CDR3 loop: CAMHQGSSYNEQFF.

CDR3 loop: CASSLPPPGNSPLHF. The rearrangement joins TRBV12-3 or TRBV12-4 to TRBJ1-6; without DNA, the TCRdb call of TRBD1 cannot be checked. This CDR3 is 15 amino acids long.